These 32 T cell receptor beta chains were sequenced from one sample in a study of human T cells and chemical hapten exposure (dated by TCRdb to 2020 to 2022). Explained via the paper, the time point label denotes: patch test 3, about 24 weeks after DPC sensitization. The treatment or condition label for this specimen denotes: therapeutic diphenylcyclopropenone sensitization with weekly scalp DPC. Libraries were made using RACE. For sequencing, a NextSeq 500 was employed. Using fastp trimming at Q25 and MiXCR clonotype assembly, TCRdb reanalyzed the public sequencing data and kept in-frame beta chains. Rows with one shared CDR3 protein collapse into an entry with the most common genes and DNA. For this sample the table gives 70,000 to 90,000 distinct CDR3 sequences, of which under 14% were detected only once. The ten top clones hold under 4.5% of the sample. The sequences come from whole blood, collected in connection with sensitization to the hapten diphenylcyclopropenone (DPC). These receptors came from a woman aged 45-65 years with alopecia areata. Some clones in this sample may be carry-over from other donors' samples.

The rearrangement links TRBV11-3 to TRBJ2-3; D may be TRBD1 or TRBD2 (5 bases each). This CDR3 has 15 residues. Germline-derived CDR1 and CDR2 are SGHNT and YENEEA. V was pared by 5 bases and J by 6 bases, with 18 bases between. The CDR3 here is CASSPPGTRHDTQYF. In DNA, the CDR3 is TGTGCCAGCAGCCCTCCCGGGACCCGGCACGATACGCAGTATTTT.

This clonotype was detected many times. The DNA for the CDR3 is TGCGCCAGCAGCTTGGACGCCCCGGGAACTGAAGCTTTCTTT. Amino acid sequence: CASSLDAPGTEAFF. The chain links TRBV5-1 to TRBJ1-1, with D hard to call. The V gene lost 0 bases and the J gene lost 5 bases, with 11 bases spanning the gap. Germline V CDR1 and CDR2: SGHRS, YFSETQ. The CDR3 is 14 residues long.

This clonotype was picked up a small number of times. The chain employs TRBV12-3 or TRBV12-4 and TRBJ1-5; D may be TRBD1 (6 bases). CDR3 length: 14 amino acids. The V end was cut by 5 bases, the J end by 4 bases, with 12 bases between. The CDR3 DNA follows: TGTGCCAGCAGTCCAACAGGGAGTAATCAGCCCCAGCATTTT. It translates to CASSPTGSNQPQHF.

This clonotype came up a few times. The CDR3 reads CASSYTGQATYEQYF. The CDR3 region has the DNA TGTGCCAGCAGTTACACGGGACAAGCGACCTACGAGCAGTACTTC. The rearrangement joins TRBV6-6 to TRBJ2-7; D might be TRBD1 (6 bases). The CDR3 extends over 15 amino acids. Looked up from germline, CDR1 is MNHNY and CDR2 is SVGAGI (reference sequence). V lost 2 bases, J lost 2 bases, and 13 bases lay in between.

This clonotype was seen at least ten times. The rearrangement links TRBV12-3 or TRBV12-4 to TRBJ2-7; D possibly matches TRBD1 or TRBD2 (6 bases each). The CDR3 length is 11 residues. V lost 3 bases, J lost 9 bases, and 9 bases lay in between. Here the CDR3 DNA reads TGTGCCAGCAGTTTCGGGGGCGGGCAGTACTTC. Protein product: CASSFGGGQYF.

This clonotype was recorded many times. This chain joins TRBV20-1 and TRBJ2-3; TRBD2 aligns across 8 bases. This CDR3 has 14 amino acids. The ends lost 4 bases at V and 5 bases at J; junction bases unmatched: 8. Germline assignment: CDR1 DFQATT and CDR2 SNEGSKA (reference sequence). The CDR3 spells CSAKAGGSGDTQYF. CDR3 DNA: TGCAGTGCTAAGGCGGGAGGTTCTGGAGATACGCAGTATTTT.

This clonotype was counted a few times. Written as DNA, the CDR3 is TGTGCCAGCAGCGCCCACCAATCCAGGCCGAACACTGAAGCTTTCTTT. The encoded protein is CASSAHQSRPNTEAFF. The V and J genes are TRBV7-2 and TRBJ1-1; no definite D call. The CDR3 loop spans 16 amino acids. V lost 5 bases and J lost 1, with 17 bases in between. Germline V gene sequence: CDR1 SGHTA, CDR2 FQGNSA.

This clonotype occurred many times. CDR3 DNA sequence: TGTGCCAGCAGCTTAGGGGACCCAGGGGCTAGCGGGTTGAGCTCCTACGAGCAGTACTTC. It specifies CASSLGDPGASGLSSYEQYF. V usage is TRBV7-9 and J usage is TRBJ2-7; 8 bases match TRBD2. Germline V CDR1 and CDR2: SEHNR, FQNEAQ (reference sequence). This CDR3 is 20 amino acids long. J lost 0 bases, V lost 1 base, and 17 bases had no gene match.

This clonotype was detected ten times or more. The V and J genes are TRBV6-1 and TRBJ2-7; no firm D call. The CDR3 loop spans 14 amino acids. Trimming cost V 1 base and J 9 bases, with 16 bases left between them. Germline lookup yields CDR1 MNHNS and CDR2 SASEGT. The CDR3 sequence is CASSEGSGLDGQYF. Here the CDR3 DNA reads TGTGCCAGCAGTGAAGGCTCTGGTCTGGACGGGCAGTACTTC.

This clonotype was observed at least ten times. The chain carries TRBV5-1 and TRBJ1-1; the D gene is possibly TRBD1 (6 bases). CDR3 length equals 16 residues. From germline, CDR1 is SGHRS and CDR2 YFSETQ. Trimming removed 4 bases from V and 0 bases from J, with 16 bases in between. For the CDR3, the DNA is TGCGCCAGCAGCCCTTCCTGGACAGCCCTGAACACTGAAGCTTTCTTT. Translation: CASSPSWTALNTEAFF.

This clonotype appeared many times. The CDR3 reads CASSLAARETASSYEQYF. For the CDR3, the DNA is TGTGCCAGCAGCTTAGCGGCTCGGGAGACAGCTAGCTCCTACGAGCAGTACTTC. The chain recombines TRBV7-9 with TRBJ2-7; the D gene is possibly TRBD2 (6 bases). From germline, CDR1 is SEHNR and CDR2 FQNEAQ (reference sequence). V was trimmed by 0 bases and J by 0 bases, leaving 18 bases between them. The CDR3 runs to 18 residues. The full variable domain, with the rest looked up from reference TRBV7-9 and TRBJ2-7, is DTGVSQNPRHKITKRGQNVTFRCDPISEHNRLYWYRQTLGQGPEFLTYFQNEAQLEKSRLLSDRFSAERPKGSFSTLEIQRTEQGDSAMYLCASSLAARETASSYEQYFGPGTRLTVT.

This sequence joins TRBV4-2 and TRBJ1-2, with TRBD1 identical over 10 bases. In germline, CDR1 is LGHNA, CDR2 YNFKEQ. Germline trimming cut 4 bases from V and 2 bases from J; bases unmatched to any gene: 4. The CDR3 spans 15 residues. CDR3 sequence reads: CASSLDRGQNYGYTF. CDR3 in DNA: TGTGCCAGCAGCCTCGACAGGGGGCAGAACTATGGCTACACCTTC.

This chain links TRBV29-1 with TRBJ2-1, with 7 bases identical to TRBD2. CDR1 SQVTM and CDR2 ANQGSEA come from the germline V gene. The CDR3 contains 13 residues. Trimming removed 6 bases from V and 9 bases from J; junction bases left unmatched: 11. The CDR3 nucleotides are TGCAGCGTGAGCGCGGCGGGAGAGGGTGAGCAGTTCTTC. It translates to CSVSAAGEGEQFF.

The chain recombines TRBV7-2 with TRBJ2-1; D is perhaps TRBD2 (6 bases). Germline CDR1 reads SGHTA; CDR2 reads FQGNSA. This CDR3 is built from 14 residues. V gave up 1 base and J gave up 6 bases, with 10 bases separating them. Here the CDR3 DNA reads TGTGCCAGCAGCTTAGGTACTAGCTCCAATGAGCAGTTCTTC. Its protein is CASSLGTSSNEQFF.

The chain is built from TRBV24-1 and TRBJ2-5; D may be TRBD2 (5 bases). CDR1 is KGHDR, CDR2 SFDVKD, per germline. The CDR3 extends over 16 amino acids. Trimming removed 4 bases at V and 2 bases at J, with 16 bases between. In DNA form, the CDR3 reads TGTGCCACCAGTGACCGCGGGTCGGACCCTCAAGAGACCCAGTACTTC. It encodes CATSDRGSDPQETQYF.

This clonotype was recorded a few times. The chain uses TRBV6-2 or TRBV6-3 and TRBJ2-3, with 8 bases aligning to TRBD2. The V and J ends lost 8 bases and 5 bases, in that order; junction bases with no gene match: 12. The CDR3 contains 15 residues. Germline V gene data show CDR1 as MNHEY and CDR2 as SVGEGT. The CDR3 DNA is TGTGCCAGCTCCAAGACTAGCGCTGGGGGAGATACGCAGTATTTT. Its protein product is CASSKTSAGGDTQYF.

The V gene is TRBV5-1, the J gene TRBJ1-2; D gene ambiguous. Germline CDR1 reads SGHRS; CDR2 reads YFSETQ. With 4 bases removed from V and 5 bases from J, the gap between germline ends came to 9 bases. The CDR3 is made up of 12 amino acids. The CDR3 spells CASSPGVYGYTF. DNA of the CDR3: TGCGCCAGCAGCCCGGGTGTGTATGGCTACACCTTC.

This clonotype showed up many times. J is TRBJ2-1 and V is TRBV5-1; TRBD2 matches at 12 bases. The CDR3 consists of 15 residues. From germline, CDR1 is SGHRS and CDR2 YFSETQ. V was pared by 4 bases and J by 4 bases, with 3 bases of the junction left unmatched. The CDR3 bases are TGCGCCAGCAGCGCTAGCGGGAGGGGTTACAATGAGCAGTTCTTC. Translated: CASSASGRGYNEQFF.

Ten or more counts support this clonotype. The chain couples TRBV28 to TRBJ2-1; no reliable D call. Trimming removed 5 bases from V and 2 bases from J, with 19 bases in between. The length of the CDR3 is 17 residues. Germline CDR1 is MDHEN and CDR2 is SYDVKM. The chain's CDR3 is CASSPSGAPGTYNEQFF. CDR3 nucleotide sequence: TGTGCCAGCAGTCCGTCTGGAGCGCCAGGAACCTACAATGAGCAGTTCTTC.

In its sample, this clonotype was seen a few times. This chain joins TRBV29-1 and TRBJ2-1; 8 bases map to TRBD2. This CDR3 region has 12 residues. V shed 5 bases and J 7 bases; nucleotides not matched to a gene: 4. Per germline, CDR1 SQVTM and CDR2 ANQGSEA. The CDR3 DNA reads TGCAGCGTTACGGGAGGGCTGAATGAGCAGTTCTTC. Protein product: CSVTGGLNEQFF.

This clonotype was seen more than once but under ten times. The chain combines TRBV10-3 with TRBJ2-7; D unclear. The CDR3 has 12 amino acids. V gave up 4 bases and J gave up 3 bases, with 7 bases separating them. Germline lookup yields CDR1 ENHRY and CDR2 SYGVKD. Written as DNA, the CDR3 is TGTGCCATCAGTGCGAAGGACTACGAGCAGTACTTC. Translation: CAISAKDYEQYF.

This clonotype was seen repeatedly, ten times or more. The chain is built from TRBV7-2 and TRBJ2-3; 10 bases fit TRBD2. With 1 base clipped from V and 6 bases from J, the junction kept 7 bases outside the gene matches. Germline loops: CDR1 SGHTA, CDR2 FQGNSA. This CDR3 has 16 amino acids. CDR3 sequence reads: CASSLVSSGSGDTQYF. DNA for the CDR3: TGTGCCAGCAGCTTAGTCTCTAGCGGGAGTGGGGATACGCAGTATTTT.

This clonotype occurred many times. In DNA, the CDR3 is TGTGCCAGCAGCTTGGTGGAGTTCTCCCCTGGGGACAGTGAGCAGTTCTTC. Its translation: CASSLVEFSPGDSEQFF. V is TRBV5-5 and J is TRBJ2-1; TRBD1 agrees at 7 bases. This CDR3 region has 17 residues. J lost 9 bases, V lost 0 bases, and 15 bases had no gene match. From germline, CDR1 is SGHKS and CDR2 YYEKEE (reference sequence).

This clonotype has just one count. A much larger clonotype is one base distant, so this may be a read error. The CDR3 reads CAGRERASGNTIYF. In DNA form, the CDR3 reads TGTGCCGGCAGGGAACGGGCCTCTGGAAACACCATATATTTT. The V and J genes are TRBV12-3 or TRBV12-4 and TRBJ1-3; D perhaps matches TRBD1 (5 bases). The CDR3 covers 14 residues.

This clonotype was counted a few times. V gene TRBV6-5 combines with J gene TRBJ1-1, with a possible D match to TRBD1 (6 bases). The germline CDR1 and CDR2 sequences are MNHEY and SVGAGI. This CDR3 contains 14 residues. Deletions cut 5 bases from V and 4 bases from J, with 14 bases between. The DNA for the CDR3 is TGTGCCAGCAGTCCTGACAGGCGGGGCACTGAAGCTTTCTTT. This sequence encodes CASSPDRRGTEAFF.

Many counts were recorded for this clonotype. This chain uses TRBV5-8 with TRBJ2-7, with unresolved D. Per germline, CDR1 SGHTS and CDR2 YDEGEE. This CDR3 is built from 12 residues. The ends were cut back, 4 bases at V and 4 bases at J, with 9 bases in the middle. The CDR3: CASSPQRYEQYF. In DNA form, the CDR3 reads TGTGCCAGCAGCCCGCAGAGGTACGAGCAGTACTTC.

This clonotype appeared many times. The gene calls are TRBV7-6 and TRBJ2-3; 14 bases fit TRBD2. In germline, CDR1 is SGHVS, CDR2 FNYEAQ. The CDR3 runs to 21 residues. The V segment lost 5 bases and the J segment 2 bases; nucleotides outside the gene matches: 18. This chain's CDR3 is CASSHQGTSGSGTSITDTQYF. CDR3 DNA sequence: TGTGCCAGCAGCCACCAGGGGACTAGCGGGAGCGGAACTTCGATCACAGATACGCAGTATTTT.

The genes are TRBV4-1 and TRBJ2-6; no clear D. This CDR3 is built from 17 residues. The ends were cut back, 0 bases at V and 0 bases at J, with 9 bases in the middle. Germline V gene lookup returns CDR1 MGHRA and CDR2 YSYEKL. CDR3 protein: CASSQDHRLSGANVLTF. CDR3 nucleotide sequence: TGCGCCAGCAGCCAAGATCACCGGCTCTCTGGGGCCAACGTCCTGACTTTC.

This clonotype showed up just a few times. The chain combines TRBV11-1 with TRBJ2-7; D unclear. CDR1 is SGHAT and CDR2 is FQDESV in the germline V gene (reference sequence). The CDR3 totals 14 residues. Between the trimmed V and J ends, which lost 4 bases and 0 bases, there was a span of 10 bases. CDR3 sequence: CASSYLKNSYEQYF. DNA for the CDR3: TGTGCCAGCAGCTATCTTAAGAACTCCTACGAGCAGTACTTC.

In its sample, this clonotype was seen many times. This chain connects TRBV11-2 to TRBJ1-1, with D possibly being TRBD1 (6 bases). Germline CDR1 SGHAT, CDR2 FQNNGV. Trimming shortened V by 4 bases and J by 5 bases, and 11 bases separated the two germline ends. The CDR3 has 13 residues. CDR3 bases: TGTGCCAGCAGCTACCTACAGGGAACTGAAGCTTTCTTT. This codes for CASSYLQGTEAFF.

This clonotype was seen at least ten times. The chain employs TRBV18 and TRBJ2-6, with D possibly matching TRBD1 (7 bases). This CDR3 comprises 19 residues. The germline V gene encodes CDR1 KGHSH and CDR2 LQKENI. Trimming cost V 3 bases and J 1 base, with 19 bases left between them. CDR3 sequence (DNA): TGTGCCAGCTCACCTAGAGCGCCAGGGGGGACGTCTGGGGCCAACGTCCTGACTTTC. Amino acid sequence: CASSPRAPGGTSGANVLTF.

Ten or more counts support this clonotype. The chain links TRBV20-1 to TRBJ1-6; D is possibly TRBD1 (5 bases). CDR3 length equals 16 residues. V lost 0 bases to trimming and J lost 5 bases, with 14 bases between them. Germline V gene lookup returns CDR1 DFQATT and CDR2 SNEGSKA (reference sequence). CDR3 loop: CSARDQGKKDNSPLHF. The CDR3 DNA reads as TGCAGTGCTAGAGATCAGGGTAAAAAGGATAATTCACCCCTCCACTTT.